The sequence of this T cell receptor beta chain was determined in a study of blood T cell repertoires in COVID-19. Looking at the study overall: Italy, Spain and the United States were the sources of the convalescent and acute COVID-19 samples. T cells, B-cell-depleted T cells, or PBMCs provided the cDNA or gDNA that served as material.

Two negative PCRs, clearance, or symptom resolution characterized the recovered Cohort 3 donors. Original methodology: How many nucleated cells were present was estimated from reference gene primer amplification. TCRdb's table, derived via immunoSEQ multiplex PCR, lists solely in-frame clones and lacks some. The V and J calls and clone size are taken from that table; D and trimming were inferred from the DNA. The table lists some 250,000 clones, approximately 83% of them singletons. This CDR3 comprises 16 residues. V was clipped by 4 bases and J by 5 bases; unmatched bases: 6. Looked up from germline, CDR1 is MNHEY and CDR2 is SMNVEV (reference sequence).

This TCR derives from a woman aged 45 to 65 who had recovered from COVID-19. Specimen: PBMCs or T cells enriched from blood (not recorded which). V usage is TRBV27 and J usage is TRBJ2-5; 14 bases map to TRBD2. CDR3 in amino acids: CASSSGLAGGFETQYF. CDR3 in DNA: TGTGCCAGCAGTTCCGGACTAGCGGGAGGTTTTGAGACCCAGTACTTC.